The 5 T cell receptor beta chains given below trace back to one sample, sequenced in a study of control samples from healthy donors and cancer patients. The method was immunoSEQ multiplex PCR; TCRdb's version includes in-frame clones alone and lacks a portion of them. The table records under 200,000 clones, roughly 94% of them present only once. Sequencing input: blood. Receptors originate from a woman aged 40 to 55 in good health.

The chain employs TRBV9 and TRBJ2-1; D uncertain. The CDR3 covers 11 residues. Trimming cost V 2 bases and J 10 bases, with 7 bases left between them. Germline V gene lookup returns CDR1 SGDLS and CDR2 YYNGEE. The CDR3: CASSVVAEQFF. The CDR3, as DNA: TGTGCCAGCAGCGTTGTAGCAGAGCAGTTCTTC.

This clone was recorded once. V and J are TRBV7-2 and TRBJ1-1; maybe TRBD1 (6 bases). Germline V gene lookup returns CDR1 SGHTA and CDR2 FQGNSA. The CDR3 totals 16 residues. Trimming pared 1 base from V and 0 bases from J, leaving 12 bases between. The CDR3 loop reads CASSLVGGSVNTEAFF. Written as DNA, the CDR3 is TGTGCCAGCAGCTTAGTAGGGGGGAGCGTGAACACTGAAGCTTTCTTT.

V gene TRBV5-4 combines with J gene TRBJ2-2; TRBD2 is a possible D gene (6 bases). V was cut by 4 bases and J by 5 bases, with 12 bases left in between. This CDR3 has 14 residues. CDR1 is SGHNT and CDR2 is YYREEE in the germline V gene (reference sequence). The CDR3 region is CASSPRGRTGELFF. In nucleotides, the CDR3 is TGTGCCAGCAGCCCTCGAGGGAGGACCGGGGAGCTGTTTTTT.

V is TRBV4-3 and J is TRBJ1-2; unclear D gene. Germline CDR1 is LGHNA and CDR2 is YSLEER. The CDR3 runs 13 residues. V lost 3 bases and J lost 8, with 13 bases in between. CDR3 amino acids: CASSQYAVSGYTF. The DNA of the CDR3 is TGCGCCAGCAGCCAGTACGCGGTCTCAGGCTACACCTTC.

V gene TRBV6-2 or TRBV6-3 combines with J gene TRBJ1-5, with D possibly TRBD1 on 5 matching bases. This CDR3 has 15 residues. V was shortened by 6 bases and J by 6 bases, with 18 bases between the two germline ends. From germline, CDR1 is MNHEY and CDR2 SVGEGT. The CDR3 here is CASSYAGTTGQPQHF. The CDR3 nucleotides are TGTGCCAGCAGCTATGCCGGGACGACCGGTCAGCCCCAGCATTTT.